Shown below are 7 T cell receptor beta chains from a single sample sequenced in a study of vaccination effects on CD4 cells after COVID-19. Assay used: immunoSEQ multiplex PCR; TCRdb lists only in-frame clones, some missing. The sample lists approximately 29,000 clones; around 70% were seen once. The antigens for these receptors are not known. Culture proceeded for under twelve days, and CD4+ T cells were then isolated. It was two doses of either the BNT162b2 or mRNA-1273 vaccine that participants received. Sequenced material: CD4+ T cells from PBMCs cultured without peptide, taken after COVID-19 vaccination. These receptors came from a human donor who received a COVID-19 vaccine.

This chain connects TRBV11-2 to TRBJ2-5, with 11 bases matching TRBD2. The V segment lost 6 bases and the J segment 5 bases; nucleotides outside the gene matches: 8. The length of the CDR3 is 15 residues. Looked up from germline, CDR1 is SGHAT and CDR2 is FQNNGV. CDR3 bases: TGTGCCAGCAGACCTTTAGCGGGGGGGCTGGAGACCCAGTACTTC. It translates to CASRPLAGGLETQYF.

The chain couples TRBV11-2 to TRBJ1-4; D gene unclear. The V and J ends lost 4 bases and 1 base respectively, with 16 bases between them. This CDR3 has 17 residues. CDR1 and CDR2 (germline): SGHAT, FQNNGV. The CDR3 sequence: CASSSISRLITNEKLFF. The CDR3 region has the DNA TGTGCCAGCAGCTCAATCTCCAGACTGATAACTAATGAAAAACTGTTTTTT.

V usage is TRBV4-1 and J usage is TRBJ2-1, with D possibly being TRBD2 (6 bases). Trimming cost V 3 bases and J 0 bases, with 24 bases left between them. There are 20 residues in the CDR3. Germline V gives CDR1 MGHRA, CDR2 YSYEKL. In DNA, the CDR3 is TGCGCCAGCAGCCAGGCCGGGGGAGCGGCGTGGACTTACTCCTACAATGAGCAGTTCTTC. The encoded protein is CASSQAGGAAWTYSYNEQFF.

The chain has TRBV13 and TRBJ1-2, with D perhaps matching TRBD1 (5 bases). CDR3 size: 15 residues. CDR1 and CDR2 from the germline V gene are PRHDT and FYEKMQ (reference sequence). Trimming left V 1 base short and J 3 bases short, with 12 bases between. CDR3 nucleotides: TGTGCCAGCAGCTTAGCGGCCGCAGGGTACTATGGCTACACCTTC. It translates to CASSLAAAGYYGYTF.

The chain employs TRBV10-3 and TRBJ2-7, with 12 nucleotides matching TRBD2. J lost 3 bases, V lost 6 bases, and 6 bases had no gene match. Germline CDR1 is ENHRY and CDR2 is SYGVKD. The CDR3 is 15 amino acids. CDR3 in DNA: TGTGCCATCAGGAATACTAGCGGGAGGAACTACGAGCAGTACTTC. Its protein is CAIRNTSGRNYEQYF.

This chain connects TRBV12-3 or TRBV12-4 to TRBJ2-2; no reliable D call. The ends were cut back, 1 base at V and 6 bases at J, with 3 bases in the middle. This CDR3 comprises 12 residues. CDR3 sequence reads: CASSLVAGELFF. CDR3 in DNA: TGTGCCAGCAGTTTAGTCGCCGGGGAGCTGTTTTTT.

In this sample, this clone turned up once. The chain is built from TRBV10-3 and TRBJ1-1; TRBD1 matches 8 bases. V trimming: 1 base; J trimming: 4 bases; junction bases outside the gene matches: 2. There are 14 residues in the CDR3. CDR1 is ENHRY and CDR2 is SYGVKD in the germline V gene. CDR3 amino acids: CAISEYTGGTEAFF. The CDR3 bases are TGTGCCATCAGTGAGTACACAGGGGGCACTGAAGCTTTCTTT.